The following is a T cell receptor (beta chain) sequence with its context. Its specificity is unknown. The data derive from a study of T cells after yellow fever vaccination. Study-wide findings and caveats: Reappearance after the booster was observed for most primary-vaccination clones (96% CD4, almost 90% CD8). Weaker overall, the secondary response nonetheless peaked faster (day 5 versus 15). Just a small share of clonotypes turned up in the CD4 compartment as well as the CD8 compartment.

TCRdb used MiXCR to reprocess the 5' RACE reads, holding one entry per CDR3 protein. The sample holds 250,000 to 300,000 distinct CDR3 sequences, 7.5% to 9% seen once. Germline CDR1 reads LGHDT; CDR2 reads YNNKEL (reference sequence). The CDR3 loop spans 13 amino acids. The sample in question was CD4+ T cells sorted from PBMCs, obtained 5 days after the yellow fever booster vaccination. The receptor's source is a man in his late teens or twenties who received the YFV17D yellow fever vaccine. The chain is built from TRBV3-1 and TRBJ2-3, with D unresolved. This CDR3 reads CLSSQVLGVTQYF. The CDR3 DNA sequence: TGTCTCAGCAGCCAAGTACTTGGCGTGACGCAGTATTTT.